This T cell receptor (beta chain) is drawn from a study of control samples from healthy donors and cancer patients. Per germline, CDR1 MNHEY and CDR2 SVGAGI. The CDR3 loop spans 14 amino acids. Trimming removed 4 bases at V and 5 bases at J, with 12 bases between. The table came from immunoSEQ multiplex PCR; TCRdb's copy has only in-frame clones and leaves some out. Among about 110,000 clones listed, approximately 80% were seen once. This clone was detected a few times. The receptor was derived from a man aged 18 to 35 in good health. The sequencing sample was made of blood. The V gene is TRBV6-5, the J gene TRBJ2-4; possibly TRBD1 or TRBD2 for D (5 bases each). The CDR3 DNA is TGTGCCAGCAGTTGGGGGACCTCGGAAAACATTCAGTACTTC. It is translated as CASSWGTSENIQYF.